This is a list of T cell receptor beta chains from one sample in a study of blood T cell repertoires in COVID-19. Profiling relied on immunoSEQ multiplex PCR, and the TCRdb table lists in-frame clones only, not all of them. Among about 250,000 clones, 70% to 90% were seen once, and the ten largest hold 15% to 17%. Specimen: PBMCs or T cells enriched from blood (not recorded which). The receptor source for this set is a man aged 18 to 29 who had recovered from COVID-19. Both conserved end residues are part of each CDR3. D genes are given only for firm matches. Size is stated for part of the rows, as once, few or many counts, or as a class when the clone is expanded.

V	J	D	size	CDR3	DNA
TRBV27	TRBJ1-5	TRBD1	-	CASSPSPGQGEGNQPQHF	TGTGCCAGCAGTCCCTCCCCGGGACAGGGGGAAGGGAACCAGCCCCAGCATTTT
TRBV6-6	TRBJ2-7	TRBD1	-	CASSYGGTGDIYEQYF	TGTGCCAGCAGTTACGGGGGGACAGGTGATATCTACGAGCAGTACTTC
TRBV19	TRBJ1-6	-	-	CASTKTDSHSPLHF	TGTGCCAGTACCAAGACAGATTCCCATTCACCCCTCCACTTT
TRBV7-8	TRBJ1-5	-	once	CASSSAGNSGNQPQHF	TGTGCCAGCAGCTCCGCAGGGAATAGTGGCAATCAGCCCCAGCATTTT
TRBV6-5	TRBJ1-6	-	-	CASSFTAWDNSPLHF	TGTGCCAGCAGTTTTACAGCCTGGGATAATTCACCCCTCCACTTT
TRBV12-5	TRBJ2-2	-	-	CASGWEVREENTGELFF	TGTGCTAGTGGTTGGGAAGTGAGGGAGGAGAACACCGGGGAGCTGTTTTTT
TRBV28	TRBJ2-7	TRBD2	-	CASSRRTSGGFYEQYF	TGTGCCAGCAGTCGTCGGACTAGCGGGGGTTTCTACGAGCAGTACTTC
TRBV18	TRBJ1-5	-	-	CASSQESNQPQHF	TGTGCCAGCTCACAGGAGAGCAATCAGCCCCAGCATTTT
TRBV11-2	TRBJ1-4	TRBD1	many	CASSLGQGPFNEKLFF	TGTGCCAGCAGCCTCGGACAGGGCCCATTTAATGAAAAACTGTTTTTT
TRBV11-2	TRBJ2-1	TRBD2	-	CASSLGRGGHNEQFF	TGTGCCAGCAGCTTAGGGCGGGGGGGCCACAATGAGCAGTTCTTC
TRBV18	TRBJ1-5	-	-	CASSPGVERWGRSNQPQHF	TGTGCCAGCTCCCCAGGAGTTGAGCGATGGGGCCGTAGCAATCAGCCCCAGCATTTT
TRBV25-1	TRBJ2-5	TRBD1	-	CASSGFDRGRQETQYF	TGTGCCAGCAGCGGATTCGACAGGGGGCGCCAAGAGACCCAGTACTTC
TRBV30	TRBJ1-5	-	-	CAWSVGHTSNQPQHF	TGTGCCTGGAGTGTAGGACATACAAGCAATCAGCCCCAGCATTTT
TRBV29-1	TRBJ1-1	-	few	CSVGGESEAFF	TGCAGCGTTGGAGGAGAAAGCGAAGCTTTCTTT
TRBV10-2	TRBJ2-7	-	few	CASSAGERYEQYF	TGCGCCAGCAGTGCCGGGGAGCGGTACGAGCAGTACTTC
TRBV5-4	TRBJ2-2	TRBD1	-	CASSRNRGTNTGELFF	TGTGCCAGCAGCCGTAACAGGGGGACGAACACCGGGGAGCTGTTTTTT
TRBV15	TRBJ2-2	-	-	CATSGYSWSGELFF	TGTGCCACCAGCGGCTACAGCTGGTCCGGGGAGCTGTTTTTT
TRBV7-7	TRBJ2-1	TRBD2	-	CASSADGGGSYNEQFF	TGTGCTAGCAGCGCAGATGGGGGGGGCTCCTACAATGAGCAGTTCTTC
TRBV30	TRBJ1-1	TRBD1	-	CAWSVPLGQPNTEAFF	TGTGCCTGGAGTGTACCCCTGGGACAGCCGAACACTGAAGCTTTCTTT
TRBV2	TRBJ1-6	-	-	CAGRQEPNSPLHF	TGTGCCGGACGACAGGAACCAAATTCACCCCTCCACTTT
TRBV25-1	TRBJ2-7	TRBD2	-	CASSEKRTSGSYEQYF	TGTGCCAGCAGTGAAAAGCGGACTAGCGGGAGTTACGAGCAGTACTTC
TRBV2	TRBJ2-5	-	-	CASSGDYQETQYF	TGTGCCAGCAGTGGGGACTACCAAGAGACCCAGTACTTC